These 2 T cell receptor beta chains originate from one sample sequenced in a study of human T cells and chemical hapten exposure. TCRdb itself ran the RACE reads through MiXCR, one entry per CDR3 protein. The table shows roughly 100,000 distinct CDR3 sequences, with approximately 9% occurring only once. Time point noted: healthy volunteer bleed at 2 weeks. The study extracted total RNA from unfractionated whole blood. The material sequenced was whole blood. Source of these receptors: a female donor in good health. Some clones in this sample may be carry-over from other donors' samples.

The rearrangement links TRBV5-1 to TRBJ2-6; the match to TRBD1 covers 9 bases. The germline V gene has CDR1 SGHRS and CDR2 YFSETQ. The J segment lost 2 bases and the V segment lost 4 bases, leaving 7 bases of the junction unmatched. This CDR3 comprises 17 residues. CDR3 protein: CASSQGQGSTGANVLTF. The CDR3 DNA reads TGCGCCAGCAGCCAGGGACAGGGATCGACTGGGGCCAACGTCCTGACTTTC.

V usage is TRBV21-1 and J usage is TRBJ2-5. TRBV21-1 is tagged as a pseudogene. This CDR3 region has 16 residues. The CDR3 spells CASSKIGEQTQETQYF. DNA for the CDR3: TGTGCCAGCAGCAAAATAGGCGAACAGACACAAGAGACCCAGTACTTC.